This T cell receptor (beta chain) was obtained from a study of T-cell reconstitution after alpha-beta-depleted transplantation in children. The CDR3 sequence is 15 residues long. The ends lost 4 bases at V and 2 bases at J; junction bases unmatched: 5. Construction of the TCRbeta library involved unique molecular identifiers. TCRdb fed the PCR reads into MiXCR, producing one record per CDR3 protein. The sample yields approximately 210,000 distinct CDR3 sequences, approximately 17% seen once. In this sample, this clonotype turned up a few times. This clonotype originated in a male patient between 2 and 10 years old who had a stem cell transplant for acute lymphoblastic leukemia, so the T cells may come from the graft donor. The source was PBMCs, mostly from graft donor cells, collected 360 days after TCRalphabeta/CD19-depleted stem cell transplant. This chain links TRBV12-3 or TRBV12-4 with TRBJ2-5, with 9 bases aligning to TRBD2. The CDR3 protein is CASSSAGGSQETQYF. The CDR3 DNA sequence: TGTGCCAGCAGTTCGGCGGGGGGGTCTCAAGAGACCCAGTACTTC.